This TCR beta chain was recovered during a study of Ad26.COV2.S vaccination and SARS-CoV-2 variants. The treatment is: around 19 received Ad26.COV2.S at low or high dose, single or two shots; 5 received placebo; per-sample allocation not given. Samples analyzed were those drawn on day 63 after the first vaccine or placebo injection. Using immunoSEQ multiplex PCR, the repertoire was profiled, and TCRdb retains in-frame clones only, with some absent. The data contain some 340,000 clones, about 86% of them singletons. Trimming stripped 3 bases from V and 5 bases from J, with 28 bases between. CDR3 length equals 20 residues. Germline CDR1 KGHDR, CDR2 SFDVKD.

The rearrangement joins TRBV24-1 to TRBJ1-5; TRBD1 is a possible D gene (6 bases). This specimen was peripheral blood, taken in a trial of Ad26.COV2.S vaccine versus placebo. This sequence originates from a person between 18 and 65 years old who received the Ad26.COV2.S COVID-19 vaccine or a placebo. The CDR3 protein is CATSDPPGSPPRGSDQPQHF. The CDR3 DNA is TGTGCCACCAGTGATCCTCCGGGATCTCCACCGAGGGGGTCGGATCAGCCCCAGCATTTT.